The entry below describes one T cell receptor (beta chain). No antigen is known for it. The data were obtained in a study of cytotoxic CD8 clonotypes in ibrutinib-treated CLL. Regarding the study as a whole: Public clonotypes occurred uncommonly; on treatment, they contracted or remained stable.

The planned depth of sequencing spanned 1 in 200,000 to 1 in 1 million T cells. Clones were read by immunoSEQ multiplex PCR, and TCRdb kept only the in-frame ones, dropping some. This sample has a few hundred thousand clones, with around three quarters found just once. V dropped 4 bases and J dropped 4; count of bases not matched to a gene: 9. CDR3 length: 15 amino acids. Germline V gene lookup returns CDR1 SGHTA and CDR2 FQGNSA. Sequencing was performed on PBMCs, taken after 24 months of ibrutinib treatment. The chain employs TRBV7-2 and TRBJ2-7; 8 nucleotides align to TRBD2. The clonotype was recovered from a human donor with chronic lymphocytic leukemia. The CDR3 sequence is CASSSGGTDIYEQYF. As DNA, the CDR3 is TGTGCCAGCAGCTCGGGGGGGACGGATATTTACGAGCAGTACTTC.